This section outlines one T cell receptor beta chain sequence together with its context. This entry comes from a study of blood T cell repertoires in COVID-19. For the study at large: Collection of acute and convalescent COVID-19 samples took place in the United States, Italy and Spain.

How the authors handled the data: The assay estimated nucleated cells by amplifying reference gene primers. The method was immunoSEQ multiplex PCR; TCRdb's version includes in-frame clones alone and lacks a portion of them. V, J and clone size were drawn from that table, and D and trimming were deduced from the DNA. This sample has roughly 320,000 clones, with roughly 85% found just once. This TCR was recovered from a human donor in a cohort sampled during active COVID-19. Sequenced input: peripheral blood.

Written as DNA, the CDR3 is TGTGCCAGTAAGGCGGGGGGTATCGTTGAGACCCAGTACTTC. Its protein product is CASKAGGIVETQYF. V usage is TRBV19 and J usage is TRBJ2-5; TRBD2 matches at 8 bases. J lost 5 bases, V lost 7 bases, and 9 bases had no gene match. CDR1 and CDR2 (germline): LNHDA, SQIVND (reference sequence). The length of the CDR3 is 14 residues.